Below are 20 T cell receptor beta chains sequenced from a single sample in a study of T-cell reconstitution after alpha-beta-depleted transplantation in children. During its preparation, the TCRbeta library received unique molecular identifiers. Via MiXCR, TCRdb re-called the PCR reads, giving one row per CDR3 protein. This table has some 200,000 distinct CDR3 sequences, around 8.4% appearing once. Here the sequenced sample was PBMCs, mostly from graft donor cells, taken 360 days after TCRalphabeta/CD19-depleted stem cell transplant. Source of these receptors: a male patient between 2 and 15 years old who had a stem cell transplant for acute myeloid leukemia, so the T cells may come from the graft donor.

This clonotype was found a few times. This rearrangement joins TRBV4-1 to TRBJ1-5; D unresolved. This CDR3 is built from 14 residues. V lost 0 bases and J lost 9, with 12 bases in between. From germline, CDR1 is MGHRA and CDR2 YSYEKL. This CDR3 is CASSQEGDRRPQHF. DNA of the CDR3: TGCGCCAGCAGCCAAGAAGGAGATAGACGGCCCCAGCATTTT.

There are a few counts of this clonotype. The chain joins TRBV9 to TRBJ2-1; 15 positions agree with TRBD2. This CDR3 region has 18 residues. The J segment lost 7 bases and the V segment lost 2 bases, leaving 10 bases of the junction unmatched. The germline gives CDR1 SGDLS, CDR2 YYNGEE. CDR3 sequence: CASSVGLAGGLFVNEQFF. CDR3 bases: TGTGCCAGCAGCGTGGGACTAGCGGGGGGCCTGTTCGTTAATGAGCAGTTCTTC. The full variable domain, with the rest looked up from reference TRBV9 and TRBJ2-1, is DSGVTQTPKHLITATGQRVTLRCSPRSGDLSVYWYQQSLDQGLQFLIQYYNGEERAKGNILERFSAQQFPDLHSELNLSSLELGDSALYFCASSVGLAGGLFVNEQFFGPGTRLTVL.

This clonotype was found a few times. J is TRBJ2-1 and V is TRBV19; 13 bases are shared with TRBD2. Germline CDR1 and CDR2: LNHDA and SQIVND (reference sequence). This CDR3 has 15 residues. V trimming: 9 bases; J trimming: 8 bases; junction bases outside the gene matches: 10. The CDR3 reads CASRKGTSGNDEQFF. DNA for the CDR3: TGTGCCAGCAGAAAAGGGACTAGCGGGAACGATGAGCAGTTCTTC.

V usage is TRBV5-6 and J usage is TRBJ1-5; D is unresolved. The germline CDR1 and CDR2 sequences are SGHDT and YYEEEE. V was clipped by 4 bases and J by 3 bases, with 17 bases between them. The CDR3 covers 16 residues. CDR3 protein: CASSIYAGDLNQPQHF. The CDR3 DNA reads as TGTGCCAGCAGCATTTACGCAGGAGACCTCAATCAGCCCCAGCATTTT.

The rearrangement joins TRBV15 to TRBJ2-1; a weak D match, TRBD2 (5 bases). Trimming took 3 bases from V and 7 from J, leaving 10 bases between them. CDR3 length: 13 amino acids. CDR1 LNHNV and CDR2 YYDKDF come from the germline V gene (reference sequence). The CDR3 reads CATSSGPGNEQFF. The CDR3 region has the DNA TGTGCCACCAGCAGTGGGCCGGGGAATGAGCAGTTCTTC.

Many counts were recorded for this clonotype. The CDR3 loop is CAISGQQETQYF. Written as DNA, the CDR3 is TGTGCCATCAGTGGACAGCAAGAGACCCAGTACTTC. The chain joins TRBV10-3 to TRBJ2-5, with D perhaps TRBD1 (5 bases). The CDR3 length is 12 residues. With 4 bases removed from V and 2 bases from J, the gap between germline ends came to 5 bases. The V gene's germline CDR1 is ENHRY and CDR2 SYGVKD.

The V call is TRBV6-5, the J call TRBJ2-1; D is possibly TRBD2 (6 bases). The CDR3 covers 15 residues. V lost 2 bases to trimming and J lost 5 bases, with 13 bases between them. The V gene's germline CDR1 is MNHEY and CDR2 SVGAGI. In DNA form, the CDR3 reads TGTGCCAGCAGTTACGGCGGAGGGATCGACAATGAGCAGTTCTTC. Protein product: CASSYGGGIDNEQFF.

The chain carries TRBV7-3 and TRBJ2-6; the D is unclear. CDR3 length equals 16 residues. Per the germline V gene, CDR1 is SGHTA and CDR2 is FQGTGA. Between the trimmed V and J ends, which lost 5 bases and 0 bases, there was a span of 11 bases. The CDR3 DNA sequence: TGTGCCAGCAGCCCCGGACCGGGCTCTGGGGCCAACGTCCTGACTTTC. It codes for CASSPGPGSGANVLTF.

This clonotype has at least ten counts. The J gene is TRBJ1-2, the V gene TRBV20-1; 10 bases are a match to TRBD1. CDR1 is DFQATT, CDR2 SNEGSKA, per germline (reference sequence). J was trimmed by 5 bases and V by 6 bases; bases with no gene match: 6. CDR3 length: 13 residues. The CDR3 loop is CSARDRGPYGYTF. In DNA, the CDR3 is TGCAGTGCGAGGGACAGGGGACCATATGGCTACACCTTC.

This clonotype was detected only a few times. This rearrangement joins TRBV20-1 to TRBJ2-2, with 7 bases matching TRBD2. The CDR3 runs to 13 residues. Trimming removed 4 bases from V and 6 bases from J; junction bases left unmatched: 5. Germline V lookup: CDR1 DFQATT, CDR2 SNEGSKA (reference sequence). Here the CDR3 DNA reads TGCAGTGCTAATCCGCTAGCGGCCGGGGAGCTGTTTTTT. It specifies CSANPLAAGELFF.

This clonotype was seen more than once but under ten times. The CDR3 is CASSSGLAGASYEQYF. In nucleotides, the CDR3 is TGTGCCAGCAGCTCCGGGCTAGCGGGAGCGTCCTACGAGCAGTACTTC. The J gene is TRBJ2-7, the V gene TRBV7-9; TRBD2 aligns across 10 bases. CDR3 length: 16 amino acids. Trimming took 4 bases from V and 1 from J; bases not matched to a gene: 7. Germline assignment: CDR1 SEHNR and CDR2 FQNEAQ (reference sequence).

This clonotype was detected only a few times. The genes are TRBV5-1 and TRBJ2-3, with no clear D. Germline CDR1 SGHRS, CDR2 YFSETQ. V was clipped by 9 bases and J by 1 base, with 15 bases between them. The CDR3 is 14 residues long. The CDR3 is CATAWAQGTDTQYF. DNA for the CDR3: TGCGCCACCGCCTGGGCGCAAGGCACAGATACGCAGTATTTT. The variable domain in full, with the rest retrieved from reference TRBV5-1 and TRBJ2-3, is KAGVTQTPRYLIKTRGQQVTLSCSPISGHRSVSWYQQTPGQGLQFLFEYFSETQRNKGNFPGRFSGRQFSNSRSEMNVSTLELGDSALYLCATAWAQGTDTQYFGPGTRLTVL.

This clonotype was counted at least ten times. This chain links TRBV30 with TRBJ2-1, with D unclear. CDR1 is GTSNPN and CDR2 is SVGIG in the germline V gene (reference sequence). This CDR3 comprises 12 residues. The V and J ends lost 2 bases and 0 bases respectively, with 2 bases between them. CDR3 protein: CAWSSSYNEQFF. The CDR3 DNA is TGTGCCTGGAGTAGCTCCTACAATGAGCAGTTCTTC.

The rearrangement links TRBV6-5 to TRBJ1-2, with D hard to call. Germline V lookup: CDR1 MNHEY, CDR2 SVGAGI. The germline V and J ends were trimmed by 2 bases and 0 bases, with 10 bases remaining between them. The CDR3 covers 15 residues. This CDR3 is CASSYAVGANYGYTF. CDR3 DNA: TGTGCCAGCAGTTACGCGGTCGGAGCTAACTATGGCTACACCTTC.

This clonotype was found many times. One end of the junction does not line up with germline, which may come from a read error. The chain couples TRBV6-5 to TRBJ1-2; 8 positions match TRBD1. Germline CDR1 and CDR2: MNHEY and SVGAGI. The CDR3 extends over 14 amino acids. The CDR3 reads CASSPPGQVSVTLF. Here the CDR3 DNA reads TGTGCCAGCAGCCCCCCGGGACAGGTATCGGTGACTCTCTTC.

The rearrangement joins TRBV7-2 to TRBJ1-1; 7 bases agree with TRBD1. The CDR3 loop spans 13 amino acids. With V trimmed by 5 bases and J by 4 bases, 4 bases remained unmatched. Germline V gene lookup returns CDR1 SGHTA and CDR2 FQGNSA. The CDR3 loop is CASSLGQATEAFF. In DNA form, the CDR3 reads TGTGCCAGCAGCCTAGGACAGGCCACTGAAGCTTTCTTT.

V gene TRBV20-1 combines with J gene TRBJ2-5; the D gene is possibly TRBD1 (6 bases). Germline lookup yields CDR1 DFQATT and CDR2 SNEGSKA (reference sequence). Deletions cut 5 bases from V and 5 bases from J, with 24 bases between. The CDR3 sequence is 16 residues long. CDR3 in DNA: TGCAGTGCTCAATTTTGGGGGCTAGCTACAGGGGAGACCCAGTACTTC. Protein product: CSAQFWGLATGETQYF.

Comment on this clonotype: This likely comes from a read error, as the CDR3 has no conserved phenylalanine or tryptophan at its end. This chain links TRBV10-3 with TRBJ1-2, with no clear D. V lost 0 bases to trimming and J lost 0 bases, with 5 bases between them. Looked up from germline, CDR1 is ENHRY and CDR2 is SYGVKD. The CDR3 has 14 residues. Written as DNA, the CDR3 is TGTGCCATCAGTGAGTCTACAGCTAACTATGGCTACACCTAC. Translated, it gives CAISESTANYGYTY.

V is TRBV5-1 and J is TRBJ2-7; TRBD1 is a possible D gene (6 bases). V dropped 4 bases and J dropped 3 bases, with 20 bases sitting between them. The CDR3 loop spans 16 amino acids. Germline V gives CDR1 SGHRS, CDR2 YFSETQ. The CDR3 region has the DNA TGCGCCAGCAGCCCTGCCATTGACAGGAATTACTACGAGCAGTACTTC. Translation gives CASSPAIDRNYYEQYF.

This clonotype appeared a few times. CDR3 in amino acids: CASSLDSGGEETQYF. The CDR3 nucleotides are TGCGCCAGCAGCTTGGATAGCGGGGGGGAAGAGACCCAGTACTTC. J is TRBJ2-5 and V is TRBV5-1; 11 nucleotides match TRBD2. In germline, CDR1 is SGHRS, CDR2 YFSETQ. J lost 3 bases, V lost 0 bases, and 1 base had no gene match. This CDR3 region has 15 residues. The complete variable domain, with remaining parts taken from reference TRBV5-1 and TRBJ2-5, reads KAGVTQTPRYLIKTRGQQVTLSCSPISGHRSVSWYQQTPGQGLQFLFEYFSETQRNKGNFPGRFSGRQFSNSRSEMNVSTLELGDSALYLCASSLDSGGEETQYFGPGTRLLVL.